One and the same sample provided the 11 T cell receptor beta chains below, sequenced in a study of shared clonotypes between healthy human individuals. Repertoires were generated with immunoSEQ multiplex PCR, while TCRdb's copy carries only in-frame clones and drops some. The sample lists hundreds of thousands of clones; 97% were seen once. The sample taken for sequencing was naive CD4+ T cells sorted from blood. The subset here: CD45RA+ positively selected. These TCRs come from a woman aged 25 to 45 in good health.

This chain connects TRBV28 to TRBJ2-7; D gene ambiguous. Germline V gives CDR1 MDHEN, CDR2 SYDVKM. The CDR3 consists of 11 residues. The germline V and J ends were trimmed by 7 bases and 2 bases, with 6 bases remaining between them. CDR3 sequence: CASMAAYEQYF. CDR3 coding DNA: TGTGCCAGCATGGCGGCCTACGAGCAGTACTTC.

J is TRBJ1-5 and V is TRBV7-8; unclear D gene. The V end was cut by 5 bases, the J end by 7 bases, with 18 bases between. The length of the CDR3 is 15 residues. Germline values: CDR1 SGHVS, CDR2 FQNEAQ. CDR3 sequence (DNA): TGTGCCAGCAGCCCCAGCTGGGGTCGGGGACAGCCCCAGCATTTT. It is translated as CASSPSWGRGQPQHF.

The V call is TRBV19, the J call TRBJ1-2; 8 bases map to TRBD1. The CDR3 length is 15 residues. From germline, CDR1 is LNHDA and CDR2 SQIVND (reference sequence). The V gene end was trimmed by 2 bases and the J gene end by 5 bases; junction bases not matched to a gene: 7. This CDR3 reads CASSISGGPVYGYTF. As DNA, the CDR3 is TGTGCCAGTAGTATATCAGGGGGCCCTGTATATGGCTACACCTTC.

The chain recombines TRBV9 with TRBJ2-5, with 8 bases that match TRBD2. The better agreement between TRBJ2-7 and the DNA end casts doubt on the J call. The CDR3 is 16 residues long. CDR1 is SGDLS, CDR2 YYNGEE, per germline. This CDR3 is CASSVGLAGGPYEQYF. In DNA form, the CDR3 reads TGTGCCAGCAGCGTAGGACTCGCGGGAGGCCCCTACGAGCAGTACTTC.

This rearrangement joins TRBV7-2 to TRBJ2-6, with D possibly being TRBD2 (5 bases). V was cut by 1 base and J by 0 bases, with 10 bases left in between. This CDR3 comprises 17 residues. The V gene's germline CDR1 is SGHTA and CDR2 FQGNSA. The CDR3 spells CASSLVAGTSGANVLTF. In nucleotides, the CDR3 is TGTGCCAGCAGCTTAGTGGCGGGTACCTCTGGGGCCAACGTCCTGACTTTC.

This chain links TRBV11-2 with TRBJ2-1, with 9 positions matching TRBD2. The trim removed 1 base at V and 4 bases at J, leaving 5 bases unmatched. Germline V gene lookup returns CDR1 SGHAT and CDR2 FQNNGV. The CDR3 sequence is 16 residues long. This chain's CDR3 is CASSLASGDLYNEQFF. CDR3 bases: TGTGCCAGCAGCTTAGCTAGCGGGGACCTATACAATGAGCAGTTCTTC.

The rearrangement uses TRBV2 and TRBJ2-3; D is unresolved. Trimming took 6 bases from V and 10 from J, leaving 14 bases between them. The germline V gene encodes CDR1 SNHLY and CDR2 FYNNEI. This CDR3 comprises 12 residues. CDR3 protein: CASSETTASQYF. DNA for the CDR3: TGTGCCAGCAGCGAGACGACGGCATCGCAGTATTTT.

The chain employs TRBV29-1 and TRBJ2-7; 7 positions agree with TRBD1. Trimming took 5 bases from V and 0 from J; bases not matched to a gene: 7. There are 14 residues in the CDR3. Germline V gene lookup returns CDR1 SQVTM and CDR2 ANQGSEA. CDR3 amino acids: CSVSQQGSSYEQYF. The CDR3 DNA reads TGCAGCGTTTCGCAACAGGGGAGCTCCTACGAGCAGTACTTC.

The J gene is TRBJ2-5, the V gene TRBV28; D not certain. Near its end, the DNA agrees better with TRBJ2-7, so the J call may be wrong. CDR1 and CDR2 (germline): MDHEN, SYDVKM. The CDR3 spans 14 residues. CDR3 sequence reads: CASRAYADSYEQYF. The CDR3 coding sequence is TGTGCCAGCAGGGCGTATGCCGACTCCTACGAGCAGTACTTC.

This chain joins TRBV19 and TRBJ2-7, with 9 bases identical to TRBD2. From germline, CDR1 is LNHDA and CDR2 SQIVND (reference sequence). Trimming at V came to 8 bases and at J to 3 bases, leaving 5 bases not matched to a gene. The CDR3 is made up of 13 amino acids. CDR3 amino acids: CASRREGLYEQYF. The CDR3 DNA sequence: TGTGCCAGTCGGCGGGAGGGCCTCTACGAGCAGTACTTC.

J is TRBJ2-1 and V is TRBV6-5, with 11 bases lining up with TRBD2. V was clipped by 4 bases and J by 4 bases; unmatched bases: 3. The CDR3 contains 15 residues. CDR1 MNHEY and CDR2 SVGAGI come from the germline V gene. CDR3 DNA sequence: TGTGCCAGCAGTTCAAGACTAGCGGGATACAATGAGCAGTTCTTC. Its translation is CASSSRLAGYNEQFF.